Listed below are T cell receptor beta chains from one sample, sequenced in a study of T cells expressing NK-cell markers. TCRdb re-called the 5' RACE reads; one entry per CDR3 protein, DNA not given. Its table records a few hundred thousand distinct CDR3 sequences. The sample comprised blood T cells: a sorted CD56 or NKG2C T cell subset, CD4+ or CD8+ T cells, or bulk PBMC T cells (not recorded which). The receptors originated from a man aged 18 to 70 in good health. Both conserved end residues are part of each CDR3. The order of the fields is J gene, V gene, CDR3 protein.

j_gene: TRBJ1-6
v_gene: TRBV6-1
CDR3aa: CVTQGAYNSPLHF

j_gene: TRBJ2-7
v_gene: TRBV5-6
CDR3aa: CASRSRGTYEQYF

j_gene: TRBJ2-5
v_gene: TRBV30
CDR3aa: CAWSVSSGGGTQYF

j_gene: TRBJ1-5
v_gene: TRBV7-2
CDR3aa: CASTYSYSNQPQHF

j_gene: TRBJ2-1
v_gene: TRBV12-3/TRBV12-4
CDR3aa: CASSSGTARGGGFF

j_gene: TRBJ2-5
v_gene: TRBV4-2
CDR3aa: CASSQGFRVSAGETQYF

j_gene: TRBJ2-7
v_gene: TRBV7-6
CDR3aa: CASSLLNAGGYEQYF

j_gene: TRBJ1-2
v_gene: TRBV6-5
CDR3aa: CASSYSLGIVIYGYTF

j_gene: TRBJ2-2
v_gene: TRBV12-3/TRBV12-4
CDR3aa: CASSYPLTGFNTGELFF

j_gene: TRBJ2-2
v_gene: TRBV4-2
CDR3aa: CASSSPRGRTGELFF

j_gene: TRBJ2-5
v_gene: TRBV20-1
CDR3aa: CSARPQGRGETQYF

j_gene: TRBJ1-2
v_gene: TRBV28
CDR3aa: CASSLSDRSVYGYTF

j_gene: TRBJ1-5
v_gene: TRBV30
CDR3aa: CAWARQGQPQHF

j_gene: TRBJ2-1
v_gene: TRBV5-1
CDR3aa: CASSLGSGGAYNEQFF

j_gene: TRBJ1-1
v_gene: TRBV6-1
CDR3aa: CASSWNRGPSEAFF

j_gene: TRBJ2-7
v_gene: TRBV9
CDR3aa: CASSVGGDTYYEQYF

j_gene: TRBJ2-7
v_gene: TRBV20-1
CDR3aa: CSGQGGHEQYF

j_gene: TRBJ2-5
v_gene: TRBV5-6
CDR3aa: CASSLRVTQETQYF